This entry lists 12 T cell receptor beta chains sequenced from one sample in a study of cytomegalovirus exposure and HLA in healthy donors. The PCR used 60 Vbeta and 13 Jbeta primers. The data were produced by immunoSEQ multiplex PCR, yet TCRdb's version contains in-frame clones alone and is incomplete. The data show some 120,000 clones, less than 80% seen once. The sample comprised PBMCs. These receptors were obtained from a man aged 25-45 years in good health and CMV-seronegative.

The chain links TRBV13 to TRBJ2-7, with 10 bases matching TRBD1. The length of the CDR3 is 15 residues. Germline lookup yields CDR1 PRHDT and CDR2 FYEKMQ (reference sequence). V was clipped by 5 bases and J by 0 bases; unmatched bases: 4. In nucleotides, the CDR3 is TGTGCCAGCAGCGCTTGGACAGGGGGCTCCTACGAGCAGTACTTC. Its translation is CASSAWTGGSYEQYF. Looking up the rest from reference TRBV13 and TRBJ2-7 gives the full variable domain: AAGVIQSPRHLIKEKRETATLKCYPIPRHDTVYWYQQGPGQDPQFLISFYEKMQSDKGSIPDRFSAQQFSDYHSELNMSSLELGDSALYFCASSAWTGGSYEQYFGPGTRLTVT.

This chain links TRBV6-6 with TRBJ1-4; the D gene is possibly TRBD1 (6 bases). The CDR3 is 13 residues long. The germline V and J ends were trimmed by 6 bases and 5 bases, with 10 bases remaining between them. CDR1 and CDR2 (germline): MNHNY, SVGAGI (reference sequence). The chain's CDR3 is CASRDSLNEKLFF. The CDR3 DNA is TGTGCCAGCAGGGACAGTCTAAATGAAAAACTGTTTTTT.

CDR3 loop: CASSFRLADNNEQFF. The CDR3 bases are TGTGCCAGCAGCTTTCGACTAGCGGACAACAATGAGCAGTTCTTC. The chain joins TRBV7-9 to TRBJ2-1, with 9 nucleotides matching TRBD2. The CDR3 length is 15 residues. Germline-derived CDR1 and CDR2 are SEHNR and FQNEAQ (reference sequence). Unmatched junction bases numbered 5, after V lost 3 bases and J lost 5 bases.

The rearrangement joins TRBV7-2 to TRBJ1-4, with D hard to call. The germline V gene has CDR1 SGHTA and CDR2 FQGNSA. This CDR3 region has 15 residues. V dropped 1 base and J dropped 8 bases, with 14 bases sitting between them. The CDR3 loop reads CASSLGRGLGEKLFF. CDR3 DNA: TGTGCCAGCAGCTTAGGTCGGGGATTGGGGGAAAAACTGTTTTTT.

The chain carries TRBV7-9 and TRBJ2-1, with D possibly being TRBD1 (5 bases). Germline CDR1 and CDR2: SEHNR and FQNEAQ (reference sequence). The ends were cut back, 5 bases at V and 3 bases at J, with 17 bases in the middle. The CDR3 consists of 16 residues. CDR3 sequence: CASSPGDSSIYNEQFF. CDR3 in DNA: TGTGCCAGCAGCCCGGGTGACAGTTCAATCTACAATGAGCAGTTCTTC.

The V gene is TRBV7-9, the J gene TRBJ2-2, with 9 bases that match TRBD2. CDR1 is SEHNR, CDR2 FQNEAQ, per germline (reference sequence). The trim removed 4 bases at V and 0 bases at J, leaving 9 bases unmatched. The CDR3 runs 18 residues. The CDR3 DNA reads TGTGCCAGCAGCTGGACCGTGGTAGCGGGGGCGAACACCGGGGAGCTGTTTTTT. Its translation: CASSWTVVAGANTGELFF. Together with reference TRBV7-9 and TRBJ2-2, the CDR3 gives the full variable domain: DTGVSQNPRHKITKRGQNVTFRCDPISEHNRLYWYRQTLGQGPEFLTYFQNEAQLEKSRLLSDRFSAERPKGSFSTLEIQRTEQGDSAMYLCASSWTVVAGANTGELFFGEGSRLTVL.

The chain carries TRBV21-1 and TRBJ2-7; no DNA check was done on the table's D call, TRBD1. TRBV21-1 is noted as a pseudogene. This CDR3 region has 13 residues. The chain's CDR3 is CAIRDRATYEQYF. The DNA of the CDR3 is TGTGCCATACGGGACAGGGCAACCTACGAGCAGTACTTC.

This rearrangement joins TRBV10-3 to TRBJ2-7, with a tentative D call TRBD2 (6 bases). The V and J ends lost 8 bases and 3 bases respectively, with 11 bases between them. Germline V CDR1 and CDR2: ENHRY, SYGVKD. This CDR3 comprises 12 residues. CDR3 residues: CAIGLIYYEQYF. In DNA form, the CDR3 reads TGTGCCATCGGACTAATTTACTACGAGCAGTACTTC.

V usage is TRBV10-3 and J usage is TRBJ2-3, with D possibly matching TRBD1 (5 bases). Germline lookup yields CDR1 ENHRY and CDR2 SYGVKD. Trimming stripped 4 bases from V and 5 bases from J, with 13 bases between. There are 14 residues in the CDR3. DNA for the CDR3: TGTGCCATCAGTGTCTCAGGGATGGAAGATACGCAGTATTTT. It encodes CAISVSGMEDTQYF.

The CDR3 sequence: CASSFGDRAYGYTF. The CDR3 DNA sequence: TGTGCCAGCAGCTTCGGGGACAGGGCCTATGGCTACACCTTC. The V gene is TRBV5-6, the J gene TRBJ1-2; 9 bases are a match to TRBD1. Germline values: CDR1 SGHDT, CDR2 YYEEEE. V shed 2 bases and J 4 bases; nucleotides not matched to a gene: 3. This CDR3 has 14 residues.

V gene TRBV6-1 combines with J gene TRBJ2-4; D call uncertain. CDR1 is MNHNS and CDR2 is SASEGT in the germline V gene. The CDR3 contains 13 residues. Trimming removed 1 base from V and 7 bases from J, with 8 bases in between. CDR3 in amino acids: CASSEGPGNIQYF. The CDR3 DNA sequence: TGTGCCAGCAGTGAAGGCCCCGGGAACATTCAGTACTTC.

This chain's CDR3 is CASRGGTGMSEQYF. DNA of the CDR3: TGTGCCAGCAGGGGCGGGACAGGAATGAGCGAGCAGTACTTC. V usage is TRBV6-1 and J usage is TRBJ2-7; 8 positions match TRBD1. The CDR3 has 14 amino acids. Trimming at V came to 6 bases and at J to 6 bases, leaving 10 bases not matched to a gene. From germline, CDR1 is MNHNS and CDR2 SASEGT.